The source of this T cell receptor beta chain is a study of T cell changes during pregnancy in multiple sclerosis. The trim removed 3 bases at V and 7 bases at J, leaving 6 bases unmatched. Germline CDR1 SGDLS, CDR2 YYNGEE. This CDR3 has 14 residues. Profiled with immunoSEQ multiplex PCR; TCRdb holds only in-frame clones, not every one. The table shows around 69,000 clones, with roughly nine tenths occurring only once. The clonotype originates from a female donor in good health, enrolled as a control in a pregnancy study. Material: peripheral blood, obtained in the second trimester of pregnancy. The J gene is TRBJ2-1, the V gene TRBV9; TRBD1 aligns across 8 bases. This CDR3 reads CASSATGVLNEQFF. The DNA of the CDR3 is TGTGCCAGCAGCGCGACAGGGGTCTTGAATGAGCAGTTCTTC.